These T cell receptor beta chains were read from a single sample in a study of cytomegalovirus exposure and HLA in healthy donors. Produced via immunoSEQ multiplex PCR; TCRdb's table is partial and in-frame only. The sample comprises some 270,000 clones, approximately 86% of which are singletons, and about 1% rests with the top ten. The specimen was PBMCs. The origin of the receptors is a woman aged 18-35 years in good health and CMV-seronegative. The CDR3 runs from the conserved cysteine through the conserved F or W. D genes are given only for firm matches. Rows give clone size only sometimes, using once, few, many, or a class for an expanded clone.

j_gene,abundance,d_gene,v_gene,CDR3nt,CDR3aa
TRBJ1-5,once,NA,TRBV30,TGTGCCTGGGAGACGGGAAACCAGCCCCAGCATTTT,CAWETGNQPQHF
TRBJ1-1,NA,NA,TRBV5-1,TGCGCCAGCAGCTTGGTTGGTCAGGGGAACACTGAAGCTTTCTTT,CASSLVGQGNTEAFF
TRBJ1-2,NA,TRBD1,TRBV6-5,TGTGCCAGCAGTTACTCTGACAGGGGGCCTGGCTACACCTTC,CASSYSDRGPGYTF
TRBJ1-5,NA,NA,TRBV7-2,TGTGCCAGCAGCTACGCGGGGAGATATAGCAATCAGCCCCAGCATTTT,CASSYAGRYSNQPQHF
TRBJ2-7,NA,NA,TRBV9,TGTGCCAGCAGCCCCCCGAGTCACGAGCAGTACTTC,CASSPPSHEQYF
TRBJ2-7,NA,TRBD1,TRBV7-9,TGTGCCAGCAGCTTAGGGGACAGGGGACCTAGCTCCTACGAGCAGTACTTC,CASSLGDRGPSSYEQYF
TRBJ2-7,NA,NA,TRBV5-1,TGCGCCAGCAGCTTGGCGACTGGTCTGGGTGAGCAGTACTTC,CASSLATGLGEQYF
TRBJ2-7,NA,TRBD1,TRBV7-8,TGTGCCAGCAGTCCAGACAGGGGGAGGTACGAGCAGTACTTC,CASSPDRGRYEQYF
TRBJ2-6,once,NA,TRBV6-1,TGTGCCAGCAGTGAAGCGCGTCAGGGCAGCTCTGGGGCCAACGTCCTGACTTTC,CASSEARQGSSGANVLTF
TRBJ1-5,NA,NA,TRBV4-3,TGCGCCAGCAGCCTAGGGGGTGGGCCCCAGCATTTT,CASSLGGGPQHF
TRBJ2-6,NA,NA,TRBV2,TGTGCCAGCAGTGATGCCGGTCAGGATGTCTCTGGGGCCAACGTCCTGACTTTC,CASSDAGQDVSGANVLTF
TRBJ2-7,NA,TRBD2,TRBV7-4,TGTGCCAGCAGCGCGGGACTAGCGGCCTACGAGCAGTACTTC,CASSAGLAAYEQYF
TRBJ1-2,NA,TRBD1,TRBV6-1,TGTGCCAGCAGTGAAACGGAGGCAGGGGGCTACCGGATCTATGGCTACACCTTC,CASSETEAGGYRIYGYTF
TRBJ1-2,NA,NA,TRBV7-2,TGTGCCAGCAGCTTTAATCAGGGTGGCTACACCTTC,CASSFNQGGYTF
TRBJ2-1,NA,NA,TRBV27,TGTGCCAGCAGTTTTAGACAACTAGTTTCCTACAATGAGCAGTTCTTC,CASSFRQLVSYNEQFF
TRBJ2-1,NA,NA,TRBV2,TGTGCCAGCCATTACCGGCCCGGGACACGATACAATGAGCAGTTCTTC,CASHYRPGTRYNEQFF
TRBJ2-7,NA,TRBD1,TRBV10-2,TGCGCCAGCAGCGGGACAGGGTCCTACGAGCAGTACTTC,CASSGTGSYEQYF